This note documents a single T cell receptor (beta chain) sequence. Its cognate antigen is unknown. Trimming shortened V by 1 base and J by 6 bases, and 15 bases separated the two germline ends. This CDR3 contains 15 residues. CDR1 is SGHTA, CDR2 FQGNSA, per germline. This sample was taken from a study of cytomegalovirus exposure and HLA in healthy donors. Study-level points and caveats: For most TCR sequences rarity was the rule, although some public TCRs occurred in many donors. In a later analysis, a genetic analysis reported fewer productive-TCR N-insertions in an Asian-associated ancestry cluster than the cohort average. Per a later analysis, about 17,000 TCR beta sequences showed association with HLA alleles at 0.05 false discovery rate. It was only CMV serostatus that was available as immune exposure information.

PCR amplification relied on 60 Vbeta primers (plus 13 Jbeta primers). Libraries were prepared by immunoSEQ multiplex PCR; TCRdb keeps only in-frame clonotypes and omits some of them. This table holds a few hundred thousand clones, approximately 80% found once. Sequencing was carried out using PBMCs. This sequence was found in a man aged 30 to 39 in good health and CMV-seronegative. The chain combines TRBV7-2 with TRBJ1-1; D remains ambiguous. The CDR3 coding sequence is TGTGCCAGCAGCTTAGTTCTTTTTTTGAGCTCTGAAGCTTTCTTT. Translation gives CASSLVLFLSSEAFF. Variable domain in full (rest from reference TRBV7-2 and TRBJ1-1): GAGVSQSPSNKVTEKGKDVELRCDPISGHTALYWYRQSLGQGLEFLIYFQGNSAPDKSGLPSDRFSAERTGGSVSTLTIQRTQQEDSAVYLCASSLVLFLSSEAFFGQGTRLTVV.